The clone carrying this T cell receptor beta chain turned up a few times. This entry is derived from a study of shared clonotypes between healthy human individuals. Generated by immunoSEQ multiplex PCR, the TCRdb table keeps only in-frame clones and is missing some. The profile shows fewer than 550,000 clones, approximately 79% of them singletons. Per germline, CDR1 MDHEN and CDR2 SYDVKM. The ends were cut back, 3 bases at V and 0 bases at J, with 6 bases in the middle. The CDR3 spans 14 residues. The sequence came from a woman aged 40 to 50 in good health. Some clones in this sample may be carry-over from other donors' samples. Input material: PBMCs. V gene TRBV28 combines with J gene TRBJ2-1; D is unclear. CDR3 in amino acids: CASSFAGSYNEQFF. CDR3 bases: TGTGCCAGCAGTTTTGCAGGCTCCTACAATGAGCAGTTCTTC.